Following are 28 T cell receptor beta chains from one sample sequenced in a study of tumor-infiltrating lymphocytes in primary liver carcinoma. Unsorted whole blood yielded the blood RNA, and germline DNA was also extracted. Using a constant-region primer together with ProtoScript II reverse transcriptase, TCR beta cDNA was made from around 0.55 ug of total RNA. What produced the TCR beta libraries was three nested multiplex PCR rounds using slightly modified ARM-PCR. The two initial PCR rounds, ten to eleven cycles each, used TRBV1-TRBV30 forward and C-beta reverse primers. Using its own MiXCR run on the multiplex PCR reads, TCRdb lists one record per CDR3 protein. The sample has 310,000 or so distinct CDR3 sequences, around 50% seen once. Material for sequencing was peripheral blood. These receptors all come from a woman between 25 and 40 years old with primary liver carcinoma and hepatitis B virus infection.

This clonotype appeared once. A junction end diverges from the germline sequence, so it may reflect a read error. The genes are TRBV11-2 and TRBJ2-1, with D unclear. CDR3 size: 14 residues. CDR1 and CDR2 from the germline V gene are SGHAT and FQNNGV. As DNA, the CDR3 is TGTGCTAGCAGCTTAGGTGGAGTGGTCTCTGAGCAGTTCTTC. Its translation is CASSLGGVVSEQFF.

The gene calls are TRBV12-3 or TRBV12-4 and TRBJ2-5, with D maybe TRBD1 (6 bases). Between the trimmed V and J ends, which lost 6 bases and 3 bases, there was a span of 14 bases. This CDR3 is 14 amino acids long. CDR3 DNA sequence: TGTGCCAGCAGCCTTTTTCAGGGGAAAGAGACCCAGTACTTC. Protein sequence: CASSLFQGKETQYF.

J is TRBJ2-1 and V is TRBV29-1; D unresolved. The CDR3 is 13 residues long. Germline V CDR1 and CDR2: SQVTM, ANQGSEA. V was pared by 4 bases and J by 12 bases, with 19 bases between. CDR3 protein: CSVVVSRIFGQFF. CDR3 DNA: TGCAGCGTTGTTGTAAGCCGCATCTTTGGGCAGTTCTTC.

As concerns this clonotype: This is likely a read error, given that the CDR3 carries no conserved phenylalanine or tryptophan at its end. The V and J genes are TRBV29-1 and TRBJ2-7; 8 nucleotides line up with TRBD2. V dropped 6 bases and J dropped 3; count of bases not matched to a gene: 7. In germline, CDR1 is SQVTM, CDR2 ANQGSEA. The CDR3 spans 13 residues. The CDR3 loop is CSVSTGLDYEQYL. The CDR3 bases are TGCAGCGTATCCACGGGACTAGACTACGAGCAGTACCTC.

This clonotype has just one count. Germline and junction disagree at one end, which may indicate a read error. V is TRBV5-6 and J is TRBJ1-2; TRBD1 is a possible D gene (5 bases). CDR1 and CDR2 (germline): SGHDT, YYEEEE. The CDR3 has 14 residues. The CDR3 spells CANSWWEGLFGYTF. The CDR3 nucleotides are TGTGCCAACAGCTGGTGGGAGGGGCTGTTCGGCTACACCTTC.

This clonotype appeared a few times. One end of the junction does not line up with germline, which may come from a read error. V gene TRBV12-3 or TRBV12-4 combines with J gene TRBJ2-2; weak D call: TRBD2 (7 bases). The CDR3 contains 17 residues. The CDR3 nucleotides read TGTGCCTGCAGACTAGGATGGGGGGGCGTAGGGACCGGGGAGCTGTTTTTT. Amino acids: CACRLGWGGVGTGELFF.

This chain links TRBV14 with TRBJ2-1, with D uncertain. Per germline, CDR1 SGHDN and CDR2 FVKESK. V was trimmed by 4 bases and J by 8 bases, leaving 12 bases between them. The CDR3 is 13 residues long. The CDR3 protein is CASSPQAFDEQFF. CDR3 nucleotide sequence: TGTGCCAGCAGCCCCCAGGCATTCGATGAGCAGTTCTTC. The full variable domain, in which reference TRBV14 and TRBJ2-1 provide the parts outside the CDR3, is EAGVTQFPSHSVIEKGQTVTLRCDPISGHDNLYWYRRVMGKEIKFLLHFVKESKQDESGMPNNRFLAERTGGTYSTLKVQPAELEDSGVYFCASSPQAFDEQFFGPGTRLTVL.

In this sample, this clonotype turned up once. This chain joins TRBV7-9 and TRBJ2-1; D not certain. Between the trimmed V and J ends, which lost 10 bases and 3 bases, there was a span of 16 bases. Germline values: CDR1 SEHNR, CDR2 FQNEAQ (reference sequence). This CDR3 comprises 14 residues. DNA for the CDR3: TGTGCCACCTCACTTGGTTCGCACTACAATGAGCAGTTCTTC. Its protein is CATSLGSHYNEQFF.

V and J are TRBV5-4 and TRBJ2-5; D call uncertain. CDR3 length: 13 amino acids. Per the germline V gene, CDR1 is SGHNT and CDR2 is YYREEE (reference sequence). Trimming pared 1 base from V and 4 bases from J, leaving 8 bases between. Written as DNA, the CDR3 is TGTGCCAGCAGCTTGAATAAGAGAGAGACCCAGTACTTC. It encodes CASSLNKRETQYF.

The chain employs TRBV6-5 and TRBJ2-1, with TRBD2 matching over 12 bases. The CDR3 totals 17 residues. V shed 7 bases and J 9 bases; nucleotides not matched to a gene: 16. Looked up from germline, CDR1 is MNHEY and CDR2 is SVGAGI. CDR3 region: CASNPLTSGRRLSEQFF. CDR3 DNA: TGTGCCAGCAACCCTCTGACTAGCGGGAGACGGCTTAGTGAGCAGTTCTTC.

This clonotype occurred a few times. Because it lacks the conserved phenylalanine or tryptophan at the end, this CDR3 is likely a read error. The chain has TRBV12-3 or TRBV12-4 and TRBJ1-3, with D unclear. The V and J ends lost 4 bases and 4 bases respectively, with 11 bases between them. The CDR3 sequence is 14 residues long. CDR3 bases: TGTGCCAGCAGTTCAAGCCCGGGGGGAAACACCATATATTCT. Translated, it gives CASSSSPGGNTIYS.

This clonotype occurred once. A much larger clone lies one base from this, so it may be a read error. The gene calls are TRBV6-2 or TRBV6-3 and TRBJ2-5; a possible D gene is TRBD1 (6 bases). The V end was cut by 7 bases, the J end by 4 bases, with 16 bases between. The CDR3 has 14 amino acids. Germline CDR1 is MNHEY and CDR2 is SVGEGT. The chain's CDR3 is CASNPPGERETQYF. CDR3 sequence (DNA): TGTGCCAGCAATCCGCCAGGGGAACGAGAGACCCAGTACTTC.

To note about this clonotype: At one end, the junction sequence differs from germline, possibly due to a read error. This chain uses TRBV6-1 with TRBJ2-1; 9 positions agree with TRBD2. This CDR3 region has 16 residues. Germline assignment: CDR1 MNHNS and CDR2 SASEGT. The CDR3, as DNA: TGTGCCAGCAGTAAAGCCGGAGCGGGAGGTTACAATGAGCAGTCCTTC. This codes for CASSKAGAGGYNEQSF.

To note about this clonotype: A read error may be the cause here, since a much bigger clone is one base away. The chain recombines TRBV12-3 or TRBV12-4 with TRBJ2-1; 10 bases map to TRBD2. This CDR3 spans 15 amino acids. The CDR3 here is CASSLGTSGHNGQFF. The CDR3 DNA reads TGTGCCAGCAGTTTAGGGACTAGCGGACACAATGGGCAGTTCTTC.

The rearrangement links TRBV6-2 or TRBV6-3 to TRBJ1-5, with D hard to call. The CDR3 consists of 13 residues. The germline V gene encodes CDR1 MNHEY and CDR2 SVGEGT. V was cut by 6 bases and J by 3 bases, with 9 bases left in between. In DNA, the CDR3 is TGTGCCAGCAGCATACATGTCAATCAGCCCCAGCATTTT. This translates into CASSIHVNQPQHF.

Concerning this clonotype: At one end, the junction sequence differs from germline, possibly due to a read error. This sequence joins TRBV14 and TRBJ2-1; 15 positions agree with TRBD2. Germline CDR1 SGHDN, CDR2 FVKESK. The CDR3 loop spans 18 amino acids. CDR3 sequence reads: CASSLTRTSGRAANEQFF. Here the CDR3 DNA reads TGTGCCAGTAGCCTTACACGGACTAGCGGGAGGGCAGCCAATGAGCAGTTCTTC.

This sequence joins TRBV12-3 or TRBV12-4 and TRBJ2-7; no reliable D call. CDR3 length: 12 residues. V was clipped by 3 bases and J by 4 bases, with 7 bases between them. CDR3 region: CASSFLEYEQYF. CDR3 coding DNA: TGTGCCAGCAGTTTCCTGGAATACGAGCAGTACTTC.

Worth noting for this clonotype: An end of the junction differs from the germline gene, which may be a read error. The chain couples TRBV12-3 or TRBV12-4 to TRBJ1-1; D ambiguous. The CDR3 covers 13 residues. As DNA, the CDR3 is TGTGCCAACAGTCCAAGGGTGAACACTGAAGCTTTCTTT. Its translation is CANSPRVNTEAFF.

The chain carries TRBV12-3 or TRBV12-4 and TRBJ1-1; D remains ambiguous. CDR3 length: 13 residues. Trimming left V 5 bases short and J 4 bases short, with 11 bases between. The CDR3 nucleotides read TGTGCCAGCAGTGTGCAACAGAGCACTGAAGCTTTCTTT. It encodes CASSVQQSTEAFF.

V usage is TRBV29-1 and J usage is TRBJ2-6, with 7 nucleotides matching TRBD2. The CDR3 length is 13 residues. In germline, CDR1 is SQVTM, CDR2 ANQGSEA. V lost 3 bases and J lost 5; bases outside the gene matches: 1. CDR3 loop: CSVEGGRANVLTF. The CDR3 DNA reads TGCAGCGTTGAGGGGGGGAGGGCCAACGTCCTGACTTTC.

The V call is TRBV28, the J call TRBJ2-3; 11 nucleotides agree with TRBD2. Germline CDR1 MDHEN, CDR2 SYDVKM. The CDR3 has 15 amino acids. Unmatched junction bases numbered 4, after V lost 5 bases and J lost 3 bases. The CDR3 region has the DNA TGTGCCAGCAGTGAGGGGACTAGCGGTACAGATACGCAGTATTTT. This translates into CASSEGTSGTDTQYF.

As concerns this clonotype: Likely a read error: the CDR3 ends without its conserved phenylalanine or tryptophan. The chain uses TRBV4-1 and TRBJ2-3, with D unresolved. CDR3 length: 14 residues. Trimming took off 0 bases at V and 2 bases at J, with 6 bases between the two ends. CDR1 MGHRA and CDR2 YSYEKL come from the germline V gene. CDR3 sequence: CASSQEPATDTQYV. The CDR3 region has the DNA TGCGCCAGCAGCCAAGAGCCAGCCACAGATACGCAGTATGTT.

This clonotype was counted at least ten times. The chain employs TRBV6-1 and TRBJ2-2; the D gene is possibly TRBD2 (5 bases). Germline V gives CDR1 MNHNS, CDR2 SASEGT. The CDR3 is 15 residues long. With 6 bases removed from V and 1 base from J, the gap between germline ends came to 12 bases. CDR3 sequence: CASRVGLLNTGELFF. CDR3 bases: TGTGCCAGCAGAGTCGGACTCCTGAACACCGGGGAGCTGTTTTTT.

J is TRBJ1-2 and V is TRBV12-3 or TRBV12-4; 8 bases agree with TRBD1. J lost 12 bases, V lost 2 bases, and 11 bases had no gene match. This CDR3 contains 14 residues. Written as DNA, the CDR3 is TGTGCCAGCAGTTTACGGACAGGGACGGAAGGCCACACCTTC. It specifies CASSLRTGTEGHTF.

A remark on this clonotype: Because the CDR3 is missing its conserved closing phenylalanine or tryptophan, this is likely a read error. It is unclear where the CDR3 begins or ends on the DNA, so no DNA is shown, and the CDR3 is as TCRdb lists it. The rearrangement joins TRBV11-3 to TRBJ1-1. Germline V gene lookup returns CDR1 SGHNT and CDR2 YENEEA. 14 amino acids form the CDR3, both terminal residues included. The CDR3 reads CASSRDGPNTEAFL.

Here the CDR3 DNA reads TGCGCCAGCAGCCAAGATCTGTCAGGGGGGACTGAAGCTTTCTTT. This encodes CASSQDLSGGTEAFF. This chain uses TRBV4-3 with TRBJ1-1, with TRBD1 identical over 7 bases. This CDR3 has 15 amino acids. CDR1 is LGHNA, CDR2 YSLEER, per germline. Trimming removed 0 bases from V and 5 bases from J; junction bases left unmatched: 6.

Comment on this clonotype: A much bigger clone sits one base away, suggesting this may be a read error. This rearrangement joins TRBV12-3 or TRBV12-4 to TRBJ2-1; D perhaps matches TRBD2 (6 bases). The CDR3 length is 12 residues. V gave up 10 bases and J gave up 6 bases, with 13 bases separating them. Here the CDR3 DNA reads TGTGCCATCCTGACTAGTCTCAATGAGCAGTTCTTC. Protein sequence: CAILTSLNEQFF.

On this clonotype: Being one base from a much bigger clone, this may be a read error. The V gene is TRBV10-3, the J gene TRBJ2-5; either TRBD1 or TRBD2 may supply D (5 bases each). The CDR3 runs to 11 residues. Germline V lookup: CDR1 ENHRY, CDR2 SYGVKD. The CDR3 loop reads CAISEGETQCF. CDR3 nucleotides: TGTGCCATCAGTGAAGGGGAGACCCAGTGCTTC.